This T cell receptor (beta chain) is from a study of blood T cell repertoires in COVID-19. Study-level information: COVID-19 samples from acute and convalescent phases originated in the United States, Italy and Spain. Sources were T cells, B-cell-depleted T cells, or PBMCs; the material itself was cDNA or gDNA.

V gave up 11 bases and J gave up 9 bases, with 17 bases separating them. Per the germline V gene, CDR1 is WSHSY and CDR2 is SAAADI. This CDR3 has 11 amino acids. Under the authors' procedure: Amplification with reference gene primers provided the estimates of nucleated cell counts. This table comes from immunoSEQ multiplex PCR, and its TCRdb copy is limited to in-frame clones, with some not included. The V and J calls and clone size come from that table; D and trimming were worked out from the DNA. The data contain about 55,000 clones, over 70% of them singletons. Sequenced input: peripheral blood. The TCR was taken from a woman aged 70-85 years with acute or convalescent COVID-19. The chain links TRBV10-2 to TRBJ2-7; tentatively, D is TRBD1 (6 bases). CDR3 region: CAARGGGGQYV. For the CDR3, the DNA is TGCGCCGCCAGAGGGGGTGGTGGGCAGTACGTC.